This T cell receptor beta chain was recorded in a study of PD-1 blockade in classical Hodgkin lymphoma (dated by TCRdb to the early 2020s). In the study overall: Nivolumab dosing was 3 mg/kg intravenously every 2 weeks, continuing until either disease progression or unacceptable toxicity. The study used CyTOF and TCR beta sequencing to define a peripheral blood immune signature of response to PD-1 blockade in classical Hodgkin lymphoma. Study-level results and caveats: Baseline TCR diversity was reported to be lower in newly diagnosed patients than in healthy donors and to be lower still in relapsed/refractory patients. CD4+ but not CD8+ TCR diversity rose significantly by C4D1 (p=0.0027 vs p=0.16), most apparent in complete responders (p=0.02). Diversity was lower in patients who began nivolumab less than 1 year after ASCT, so these patients were left out of later analyses to avoid confounding by immune reconstitution. The study covered only a single clinical trial cohort, and the causes of the repertoire differences, possibly disease activity or prior therapy, were still not defined. Trial patients with a complete response had baseline diversity similar to that of newly diagnosed patients, while partial responders and progressors had significantly lower diversity.

Per the publication, the time point label means: cycle 1 day 1 (C1D1), immediately before nivolumab initiation. Every trial patient had relapsed following autologous stem cell transplantation, and prior brentuximab vedotin exposure was what differed among cohorts A, B and C. A total of 50 to 70 patients with relapsed/refractory classical Hodgkin lymphoma made up the trial cohort, and each patient's best overall response was complete response, partial response or progressive disease. In the multi-cohort phase II CheckMate 205 trial, trial patients received single-agent nivolumab. An independent review committee assessed best overall response by applying the 2007 International Working Group response criteria. Trial PBMCs were obtained immediately prior to nivolumab initiation (C1D1) and on therapy at cycle 2 day 1 and cycle 4 day 1. After peripheral blood was drawn into 8 mL Vacutainer Cell Preparation Tubes, PBMCs were isolated by centrifugation and then cryopreserved.

Genomic DNA was extracted with the Qiagen DNeasy kit from unsorted PBMCs and from negatively selected CD4+ and CD8+ fractions. Amplification of TCR beta CDR3 regions was done by immunoSEQ multiplex PCR with primers that anneal to V and J segments. A synthetic immune receptor repertoire was used to minimize amplification bias, and any remaining bias was removed computationally after sequencing. The source study handled its data this way. Repertoire diversity was quantified as the Shannon entropy index using custom Python scripts. Unsorted, CD4+ and CD8+ repertoires were analyzed separately, except for combined analyses in which CD4+ and CD8+ sequences were merged in silico. A clone was considered expanded if an increase in frequency of at least 2-fold after treatment relative to C1D1 was found, and a pseudocount of 0.5 was applied to clones undetected at baseline. Singleton clones were defined as clones with 0 or 1 copy at C1D1, and non-singleton clones were defined as clones with 2 or more copies. By matching protein sequences in sorted samples from the same patient, clones expanded in unsorted samples were annotated as CD4+, CD8+ or unknown. Diversity changes from C1D1 to C4D1 were tested in paired samples using Wilcoxon tests. As stored in TCRdb, this immuneACCESS dataset retains in-frame rearrangements with V and J assigned. A fraction of the clones does not appear; measured against another copy, unresolved V genes explain less than half of the discrepancy, and the remainder lacks a known reason. That table supplies the V and J calls and clone size; D and trimming were determined from the DNA. For this sample there are over 20,000 clones; over 60% appear just once. The leading ten clones occupy 15% to 20% of the sample.

As to this clone: Its antigen remains unidentified. The record has no base qualities; no much larger clone is one base away.

Based on the germline V gene (reference sequence), the CDR1 and CDR2 sequences are LNHDA and SQIVND. V is cut by 5 bases and J by 7 bases, and the space between the germline ends is 9 bases. Counted from cysteine to phenylalanine, this CDR3 has 12 amino acids. Only CDR3 DNA remains: 36 bases, in frame from the first base. The TCR was taken from a human donor with classical Hodgkin lymphoma. The V and J genes are TRBV19 and TRBJ2-1; the D segment cannot be called with confidence. The source was peripheral blood mononuclear cells (PBMCs), collected at baseline. The CDR3 is CASSFIDNEQFF. The DNA sequence reads TGTGCCAGTAGTTTCATAGATAATGAGCAGTTCTTC.